Shown below are 28 T cell receptor beta chains from a single sample sequenced in a study of blood T cell repertoires in COVID-19. The data were produced by immunoSEQ multiplex PCR, yet TCRdb's version contains in-frame clones alone and is incomplete. This sample has around 310,000 clones, with around 90% found just once. The sequencing sample was made of peripheral blood. The receptors originated from a woman aged 25 to 45 with COVID-19, enrolled during active disease.

The rearrangement links TRBV6-6 to TRBJ2-7; 7 bases are shared with TRBD1. The germline CDR1 and CDR2 sequences are MNHNY and SVGAGI (reference sequence). Trimming cost V 4 bases and J 2 bases; bases outside gene matches: 2. This CDR3 is 13 amino acids long. The CDR3 protein is CASSFGTAYEQYF. Written as DNA, the CDR3 is TGTGCCAGCAGTTTCGGGACAGCCTACGAGCAGTACTTC.

About this clone itself: Other DNA sequences in the sample encode the same CDR3. The chain couples TRBV6-5 to TRBJ2-7; a possible D gene is TRBD1 (6 bases). Germline V gives CDR1 MNHEY, CDR2 SVGAGI. The CDR3 is made up of 13 amino acids. Trimming cost V 2 bases and J 2 bases, with 7 bases left between them. CDR3 loop: CASSYGQTYEQYF. Here the CDR3 DNA reads TGTGCCAGCAGTTACGGACAGACCTACGAGCAGTACTTC.

The rearrangement uses TRBV28 and TRBJ2-7; 9 positions match TRBD2. The junction had 10 bases not matched to a gene; V was cut back by 6 bases and J by 4 bases. This CDR3 is built from 15 residues. CDR1 MDHEN and CDR2 SYDVKM come from the germline V gene. The CDR3 DNA sequence: TGTGCCAGCAGCCTTGGGGCTAGCGGGGTTTACGAGCAGTACTTC. Translating gives CASSLGASGVYEQYF.

The chain combines TRBV28 with TRBJ2-7, with 7 bases lining up with TRBD2. This CDR3 spans 17 amino acids. Germline CDR1 reads MDHEN; CDR2 reads SYDVKM. With 3 bases clipped from V and 0 bases from J, the junction kept 11 bases outside the gene matches. CDR3 protein: CASSLLPWASGSYEQYF. The CDR3 DNA reads as TGTGCCAGCAGTTTGCTCCCCTGGGCTAGCGGCTCCTACGAGCAGTACTTC.

This chain uses TRBV12-1 with TRBJ2-7; the D call in the table, TRBD2, was not verified against the DNA. TRBV12-1 is designated a pseudogene. The CDR3 is 17 amino acids. The CDR3 coding sequence is TGTGCCAGCAGCCCACACCCGCGGGAGACCGCTACTTACGAGCAGTACTTC. Translation: CASSPHPRETATYEQYF.

V and J are TRBV3-1 (or the pseudogene TRBV3-2) and TRBJ2-7; 10 nucleotides match TRBD2. V was pared by 2 bases and J by 5 bases, with 9 bases of the junction left unmatched. Germline loops: CDR1 LGHDT, CDR2 YNNKEL (reference sequence). This CDR3 spans 16 amino acids. CDR3 DNA sequence: TGTGCCAGCAGCCAATTAGGGCTAGCGGGAGATAACGAGCAGTACTTC. This translates into CASSQLGLAGDNEQYF.

This chain uses TRBV7-9 with TRBJ2-7, with 10 bases matching TRBD2. The germline V gene has CDR1 SEHNR and CDR2 FQNEAQ (reference sequence). Trimming at V came to 4 bases and at J to 2 bases, leaving 5 bases not matched to a gene. The CDR3 spans 15 residues. CDR3 region: CASSSGLAEAYEQYF. CDR3 in DNA: TGTGCCAGCAGCTCTGGACTAGCGGAGGCCTACGAGCAGTACTTC.

The chain recombines TRBV4-1 with TRBJ2-7, with TRBD1 identical over 8 bases. Trimming removed 2 bases from V and 1 base from J; junction bases left unmatched: 4. CDR3 length: 15 residues. CDR1 and CDR2 (germline): MGHRA, YSYEKL. The DNA of the CDR3 is TGCGCCAGCAGCCAAATGACAGGGGAATCCTACGAGCAGTACTTC. Translated: CASSQMTGESYEQYF.

The V call is TRBV2, the J call TRBJ1-1; 10 nucleotides agree with TRBD1. CDR3 size: 12 residues. Looked up from germline, CDR1 is SNHLY and CDR2 is FYNNEI. The V gene end was trimmed by 5 bases and the J gene end by 9 bases; junction bases not matched to a gene: 3. The CDR3 region has the DNA TGTGCCAGCAGTATCGACAGGGGGCAAGCTTTCTTT. Its protein is CASSIDRGQAFF.

The chain is built from TRBV18 and TRBJ2-1; weak D call: TRBD2 (6 bases). CDR3 length: 16 amino acids. V lost 1 base, J lost 3 bases, and 13 bases lay in between. Germline lookup yields CDR1 KGHSH and CDR2 LQKENI. The CDR3 reads CASSPRMGGGYNEQFF. The CDR3 DNA reads as TGTGCCAGCTCACCACGAATGGGGGGTGGCTACAATGAGCAGTTCTTC.

The chain uses TRBV7-8 and TRBJ1-2; 8 nucleotides agree with TRBD1. This CDR3 spans 16 amino acids. Germline assignment: CDR1 SGHVS and CDR2 FQNEAQ. V dropped 1 base and J dropped 5; count of bases not matched to a gene: 9. CDR3 loop: CASSLGTGRAGYGYTF. As DNA, the CDR3 is TGTGCCAGCAGCTTAGGGACAGGGCGCGCGGGTTATGGCTACACCTTC. The full variable domain, completed using reference TRBV7-8 and TRBJ1-2, is GAGVSQSPRYKVAKRGQDVALRCDPISGHVSLFWYQQALGQGPEFLTYFQNEAQLDKSGLPSDRFFAERPEGSVSTLKIQRTQQEDSAVYLCASSLGTGRAGYGYTFGSGTRLTVV.

V is TRBV19 and J is TRBJ2-7, with 14 bases lining up with TRBD2. CDR3 length: 17 amino acids. Per the germline V gene, CDR1 is LNHDA and CDR2 is SQIVND (reference sequence). After removal of 1 base from V and 0 bases from J, the junction contained 2 bases not matched to a gene. The CDR3 loop is CASSIGGLAGVSYEQYF. CDR3 DNA: TGTGCCAGTAGTATAGGGGGACTAGCGGGAGTCTCCTACGAGCAGTACTTC.

V is TRBV28 and J is TRBJ2-4; weak D call: TRBD2 (5 bases). Deletions cut 2 bases from V and 4 bases from J, with 9 bases between. The CDR3 has 14 residues. Germline assignment: CDR1 MDHEN and CDR2 SYDVKM. CDR3 protein: CASSLEGGKNIQYF. As DNA, the CDR3 is TGTGCCAGCAGTTTAGAGGGTGGGAAAAACATTCAGTACTTC.

The chain employs TRBV27 and TRBJ2-7; the match to TRBD1 covers 7 bases. CDR1 is MNHEY, CDR2 SMNVEV, per germline (reference sequence). Losses at the gene ends were 7 bases for V and 4 bases for J; bases not matched to a gene: 1. The CDR3 extends over 11 amino acids. The CDR3 DNA reads TGTGCCAGCAAACAGGGGTACGAGCAGTACTTC. As protein: CASKQGYEQYF.

V usage is TRBV10-3 and J usage is TRBJ2-1, with D unclear. The germline V gene has CDR1 ENHRY and CDR2 SYGVKD. The length of the CDR3 is 14 residues. Trimming took off 6 bases at V and 1 base at J, with 10 bases between the two ends. The CDR3 coding sequence is TGTGCCATCAGACAGCTACGGTCCTACAATGAGCAGTTCTTC. It is translated as CAIRQLRSYNEQFF.

The chain is built from TRBV25-1 and TRBJ2-6, with 10 bases lining up with TRBD1. Per the germline V gene, CDR1 is MGHDK and CDR2 is SYGVNS. Trimming removed 3 bases from V and 3 bases from J; junction bases left unmatched: 2. The CDR3 extends over 16 amino acids. The CDR3 DNA sequence: TGTGCCAGCAGTGAGGGGACAGGGGTTGGGGCCAACGTCCTGACTTTC. As protein: CASSEGTGVGANVLTF.

The rearrangement joins TRBV27 to TRBJ1-1; D is ambiguous. Between the trimmed V and J ends, which lost 6 bases and 4 bases, there was a span of 15 bases. Germline loops: CDR1 MNHEY, CDR2 SMNVEV (reference sequence). CDR3 length: 14 residues. The CDR3: CASSSESLSTEAFF. CDR3 DNA: TGTGCCAGCAGCTCCGAATCTCTGAGCACTGAAGCTTTCTTT.

The CDR3 DNA reads as TGTGCCAGCAGCTCTCCGGGACAGGGGTGGGATGAGCAGTTCTTC. As protein: CASSSPGQGWDEQFF. The chain uses TRBV7-2 and TRBJ2-1, with 10 bases that match TRBD1. The V segment lost 4 bases and the J segment 8 bases; nucleotides outside the gene matches: 8. CDR3 length equals 15 residues. The germline V gene encodes CDR1 SGHTA and CDR2 FQGNSA.

The chain is built from TRBV27 and TRBJ1-4, with TRBD1 matching 7 bases. V lost 4 bases to trimming and J lost 7 bases; unmatched junction nucleotides: 6. CDR1 is MNHEY and CDR2 is SMNVEV in the germline V gene (reference sequence). The CDR3 is 14 amino acids. CDR3 bases: TGTGCCAGCAGTTCCCAGGGGGGCCGTGAAAAACTGTTTTTT. Amino acids: CASSSQGGREKLFF.

The CDR3 DNA follows: TGTGCCTGGAGGCGCCTTTGGGACAGGGGCGTCTATGGCTACACCTTC. Amino acids: CAWRRLWDRGVYGYTF. The chain recombines TRBV30 with TRBJ1-2; 10 bases match TRBD1. V was clipped by 3 bases and J by 4 bases; unmatched bases: 11. The CDR3 consists of 16 residues. Germline lookup yields CDR1 GTSNPN and CDR2 SVGIG (reference sequence). Filled out from reference TRBV30 and TRBJ1-2, the complete variable domain reads SQTIHQWPATLVQPVGSPLSLECTVEGTSNPNLYWYRQAAGRGLQLLFYSVGIGQISSEVPQNLSASRPQDRQFILSSKKLLLSDSGFYLCAWRRLWDRGVYGYTFGSGTRLTVV.

The chain couples TRBV5-1 to TRBJ1-2; unclear D gene. V lost 0 bases and J 3 bases, leaving 6 bases between the germline ends. The germline CDR1 and CDR2 sequences are SGHRS and YFSETQ. The CDR3 spans 13 residues. The CDR3 DNA follows: TGCGCCAGCAGCTTGGCAGAGGACTATGGCTACACCTTC. It specifies CASSLAEDYGYTF.

Remarks on this clone: Other DNA sequences of this sample code for an identical CDR3. The gene calls are TRBV7-8 and TRBJ2-7; 7 positions agree with TRBD2. The CDR3 is 14 residues long. With V trimmed by 3 bases and J by 4 bases, 6 bases remained unmatched. CDR1 is SGHVS and CDR2 is FQNEAQ in the germline V gene. DNA for the CDR3: TGTGCCAGCAGCTTGGGAGGGAGCGGATACGAGCAGTACTTC. This encodes CASSLGGSGYEQYF.

This sequence joins TRBV6-5 and TRBJ1-4, with 7 bases matching TRBD1. The CDR3 totals 14 residues. Germline CDR1 reads MNHEY; CDR2 reads SVGAGI. V trimming: 6 bases; J trimming: 5 bases; junction bases outside the gene matches: 6. The CDR3 protein is CASSPTGSNEKLFF. In DNA, the CDR3 is TGTGCCAGCAGCCCGACAGGGTCAAATGAAAAACTGTTTTTT.

V usage is TRBV6-5 and J usage is TRBJ1-2, with TRBD1 matching 7 bases. The CDR3 contains 12 residues. Trimming removed 5 bases from V and 11 bases from J; junction bases left unmatched: 8. Per germline, CDR1 MNHEY and CDR2 SVGAGI. CDR3 sequence (DNA): TGTGCCAGCAGTAGACAGGGTTTTGGGTACACCTTC. It translates to CASSRQGFGYTF.

J is TRBJ1-5 and V is TRBV2; 10 nucleotides match TRBD1. The V and J ends lost 5 bases and 5 bases, in that order; junction bases with no gene match: 6. CDR1 is SNHLY, CDR2 FYNNEI, per germline. The CDR3 consists of 15 residues. The CDR3, as DNA: TGTGCCAGCAGTAAGGACAGGGGGACTGATCAGCCCCAGCATTTT. Encoded protein: CASSKDRGTDQPQHF.

This chain connects TRBV5-8 to TRBJ1-6; 7 bases fit TRBD1. The V and J ends lost 2 bases and 8 bases, in that order; junction bases with no gene match: 7. Germline V gives CDR1 SGHTS, CDR2 YDEGEE. CDR3 length: 15 residues. CDR3 amino acids: CASSLGTGADSPLHF. The CDR3 DNA reads as TGTGCCAGCAGCTTAGGAACAGGGGCGGATTCACCCCTCCACTTT.

V usage is TRBV24-1 and J usage is TRBJ2-2, with no clear D. With 4 bases removed from V and 4 bases from J, the gap between germline ends came to 6 bases. CDR3 length equals 13 residues. Germline V gives CDR1 KGHDR, CDR2 SFDVKD. CDR3: CATSEASTGELFF. CDR3 in DNA: TGTGCCACCAGTGAAGCTTCCACCGGGGAGCTGTTTTTT.

V and J are TRBV6-1 and TRBJ1-1; possibly TRBD1 for D (6 bases). V gave up 2 bases and J gave up 1 base, with 8 bases separating them. Looked up from germline, CDR1 is MNHNS and CDR2 is SASEGT. The CDR3 runs 14 residues. The CDR3 nucleotides read TGTGCCAGCAGTGAACGGGGGGCGAACACTGAAGCTTTCTTT. This sequence encodes CASSERGANTEAFF.